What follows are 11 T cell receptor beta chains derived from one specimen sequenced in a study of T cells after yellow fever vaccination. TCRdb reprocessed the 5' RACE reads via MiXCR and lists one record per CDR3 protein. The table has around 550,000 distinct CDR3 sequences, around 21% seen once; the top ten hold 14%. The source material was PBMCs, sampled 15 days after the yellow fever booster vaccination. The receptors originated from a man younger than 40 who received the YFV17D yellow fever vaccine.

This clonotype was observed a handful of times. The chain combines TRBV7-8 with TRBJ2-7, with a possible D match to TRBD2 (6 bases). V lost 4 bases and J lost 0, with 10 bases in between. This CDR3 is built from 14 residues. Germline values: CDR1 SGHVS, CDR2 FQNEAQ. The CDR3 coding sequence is TGTGCCAGCAGCTCAAGACTAGGCTCCTACGAGCAGTACTTC. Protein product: CASSSRLGSYEQYF.

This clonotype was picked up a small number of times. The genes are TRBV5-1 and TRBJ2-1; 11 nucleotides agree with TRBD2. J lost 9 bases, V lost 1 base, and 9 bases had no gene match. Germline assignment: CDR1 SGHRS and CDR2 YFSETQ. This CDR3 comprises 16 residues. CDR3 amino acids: CASSLTGTSGHIEQFF. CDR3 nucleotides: TGCGCCAGCAGCTTGACCGGGACTAGCGGCCACATTGAGCAGTTCTTC.

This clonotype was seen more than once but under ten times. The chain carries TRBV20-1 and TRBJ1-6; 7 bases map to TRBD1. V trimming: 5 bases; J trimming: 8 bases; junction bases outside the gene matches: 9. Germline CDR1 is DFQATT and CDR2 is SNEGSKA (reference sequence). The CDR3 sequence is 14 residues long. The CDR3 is CSAVSGGLDSPLHF. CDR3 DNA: TGCAGTGCTGTATCAGGGGGGCTGGATTCACCCCTCCACTTT.

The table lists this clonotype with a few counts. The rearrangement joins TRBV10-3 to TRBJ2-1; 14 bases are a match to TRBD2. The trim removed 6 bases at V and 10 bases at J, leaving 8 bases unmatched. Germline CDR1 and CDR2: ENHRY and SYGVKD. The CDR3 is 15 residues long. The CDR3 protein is CAISQGLAGDWEQFF. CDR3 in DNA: TGTGCCATCAGCCAGGGACTAGCGGGAGATTGGGAGCAGTTCTTC.

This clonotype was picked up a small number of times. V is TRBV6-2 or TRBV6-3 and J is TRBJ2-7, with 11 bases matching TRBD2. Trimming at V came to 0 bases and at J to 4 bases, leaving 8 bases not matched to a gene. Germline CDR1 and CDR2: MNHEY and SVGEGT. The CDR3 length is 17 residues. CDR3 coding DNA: TGTGCCAGCAGTTACTCGTTCACTAGCGGGAGCGGTTACGAGCAGTACTTC. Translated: CASSYSFTSGSGYEQYF.

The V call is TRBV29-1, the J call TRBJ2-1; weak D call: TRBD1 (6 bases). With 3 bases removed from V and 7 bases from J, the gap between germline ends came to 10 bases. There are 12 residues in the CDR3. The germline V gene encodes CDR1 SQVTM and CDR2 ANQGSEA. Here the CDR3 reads CSVEQGRNEQFF. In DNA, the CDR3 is TGCAGCGTTGAGCAGGGGCGTAATGAGCAGTTCTTC.

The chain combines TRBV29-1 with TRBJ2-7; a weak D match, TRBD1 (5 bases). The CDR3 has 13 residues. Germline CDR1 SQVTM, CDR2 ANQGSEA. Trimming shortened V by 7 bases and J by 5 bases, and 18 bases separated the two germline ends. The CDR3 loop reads CSEPVQGVHEQYF. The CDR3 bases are TGCAGCGAGCCGGTCCAGGGCGTCCACGAGCAGTACTTC.

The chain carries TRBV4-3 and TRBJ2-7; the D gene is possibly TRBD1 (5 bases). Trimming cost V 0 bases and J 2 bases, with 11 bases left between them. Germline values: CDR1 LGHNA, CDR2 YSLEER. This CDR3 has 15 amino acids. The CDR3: CASSQEATGAYEQYF. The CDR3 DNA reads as TGCGCCAGCAGCCAAGAGGCTACAGGCGCCTACGAGCAGTACTTC.

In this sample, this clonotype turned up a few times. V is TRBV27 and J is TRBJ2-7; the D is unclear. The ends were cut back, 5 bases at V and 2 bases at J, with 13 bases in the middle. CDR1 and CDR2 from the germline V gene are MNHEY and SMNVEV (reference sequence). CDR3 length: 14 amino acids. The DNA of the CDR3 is TGTGCCAGCAGTCATCGCGGTTTAACCTACGAGCAGTACTTC. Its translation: CASSHRGLTYEQYF.

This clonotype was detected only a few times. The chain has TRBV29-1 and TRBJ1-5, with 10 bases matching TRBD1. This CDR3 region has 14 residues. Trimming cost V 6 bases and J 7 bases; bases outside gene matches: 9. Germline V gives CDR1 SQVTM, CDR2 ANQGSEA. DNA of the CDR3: TGCAGCGTAGGGGACAGGGGTAACGGGCAGCCCCAGCATTTT. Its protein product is CSVGDRGNGQPQHF.

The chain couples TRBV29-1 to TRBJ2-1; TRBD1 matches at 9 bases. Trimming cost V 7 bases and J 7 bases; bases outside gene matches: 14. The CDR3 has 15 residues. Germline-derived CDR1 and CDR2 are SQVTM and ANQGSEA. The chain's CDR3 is CSAPVTGGFGNEQFF. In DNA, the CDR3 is TGCAGCGCCCCCGTAACAGGGGGCTTTGGGAATGAGCAGTTCTTC.